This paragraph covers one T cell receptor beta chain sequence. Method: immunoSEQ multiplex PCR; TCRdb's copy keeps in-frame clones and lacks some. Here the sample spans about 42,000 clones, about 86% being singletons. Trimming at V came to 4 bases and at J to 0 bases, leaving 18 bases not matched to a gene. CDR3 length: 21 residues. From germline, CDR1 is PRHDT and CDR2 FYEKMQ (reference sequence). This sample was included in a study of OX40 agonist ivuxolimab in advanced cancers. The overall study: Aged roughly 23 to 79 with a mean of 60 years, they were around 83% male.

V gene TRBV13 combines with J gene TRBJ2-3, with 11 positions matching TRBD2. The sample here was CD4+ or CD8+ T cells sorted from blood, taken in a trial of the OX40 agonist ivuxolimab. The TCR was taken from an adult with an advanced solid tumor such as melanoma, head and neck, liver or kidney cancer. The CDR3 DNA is TGTGCCAGCAGCTGCAAACCCCCGGGACTAGCGGAAGGCGCTAGCACAGATACGCAGTATTTT. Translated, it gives CASSCKPPGLAEGASTDTQYF.